These 22 T cell receptor beta chains were sequenced from one sample in a study of cytomegalovirus exposure and HLA in healthy donors. The study ran its PCR with 60 Vbeta and 13 Jbeta primers. Some clones are missing from TCRdb's copy, which holds only in-frame ones; the method was immunoSEQ multiplex PCR. The profile shows around 100,000 clones, 75% to 80% of them singletons. The sequenced sample consisted of PBMCs. The receptors shown here come from a woman aged 40 to 50 in good health and CMV-seropositive.

V gene TRBV10-3 combines with J gene TRBJ2-7; 10 bases line up with TRBD2. V lost 0 bases and J lost 6; bases outside the gene matches: 14. The CDR3 length is 18 residues. The V gene's germline CDR1 is ENHRY and CDR2 SYGVKD. Written as DNA, the CDR3 is TGTGCCATCAGTGAGTCAGGGACTTGGGGGACTAGCGATCGCGAGCAGTACTTC. Translation: CAISESGTWGTSDREQYF.

V usage is TRBV7-3 and J usage is TRBJ1-5, with 9 bases matching TRBD1. With 3 bases clipped from V and 6 bases from J, the junction kept 0 bases outside the gene matches. The CDR3 runs to 13 residues. Looked up from germline, CDR1 is SGHTA and CDR2 is FQGTGA. CDR3 DNA: TGTGCCAGCAGCTTGGACAGGGGTCAGCCCCAGCATTTT. This translates into CASSLDRGQPQHF. Full variable domain (rest looked up from reference TRBV7-3 and TRBJ1-5): GAGVSQTPSNKVTEKGKYVELRCDPISGHTALYWYRQSLGQGPEFLIYFQGTGAADDSGLPNDRFFAVRPEGSVSTLKIQRTERGDSAVYLCASSLDRGQPQHFGDGTRLSIL.

This clone was seen a single time. V usage is TRBV5-4 and J usage is TRBJ1-1; 9 positions agree with TRBD1. Germline loops: CDR1 SGHNT, CDR2 YYREEE (reference sequence). V gave up 4 bases and J gave up 1 base; unmatched junction bases: 8. This CDR3 has 16 amino acids. The CDR3 is CASSGTRTGANTEAFF. The CDR3 DNA is TGTGCCAGCAGCGGAACTAGGACAGGGGCGAACACTGAAGCTTTCTTT. Using reference TRBV5-4 and TRBJ1-1 for the parts outside the CDR3, the full variable domain is ETGVTQSPTHLIKTRGQQVTLRCSSQSGHNTVSWYQQALGQGPQFIFQYYREEENGRGNFPPRFSGLQFPNYSSELNVNALELDDSALYLCASSGTRTGANTEAFFGQGTRLTVV.

The J gene is TRBJ2-7, the V gene TRBV19; D is perhaps TRBD1 (6 bases). The CDR3 loop spans 15 amino acids. Germline assignment: CDR1 LNHDA and CDR2 SQIVND (reference sequence). The V end lost 4 bases, the J end lost 2 bases, and 15 bases lay between the germline ends. CDR3 bases: TGTGCCAGTAGTAGACCGGACAGCAGTGCCTACGAGCAGTACTTC. Encoded protein: CASSRPDSSAYEQYF.

This clone was recorded a few times. V is TRBV27 and J is TRBJ2-1; 15 bases align to TRBD2. V shed 5 bases and J 9 bases; nucleotides not matched to a gene: 14. The germline gives CDR1 MNHEY, CDR2 SMNVEV (reference sequence). CDR3 length: 18 residues. The CDR3 protein is CASSLGLAGGRRGSEQFF. The CDR3 coding sequence is TGTGCCAGCAGTCTGGGACTAGCGGGAGGTCGTCGTGGATCTGAGCAGTTCTTC.

The genes are TRBV18 and TRBJ2-1, with 12 bases fitting TRBD2. CDR1 is KGHSH and CDR2 is LQKENI in the germline V gene. V trimming: 0 bases; J trimming: 7 bases; junction bases outside the gene matches: 4. The CDR3 covers 16 residues. The chain's CDR3 is CASSPPRLAGGNEQFF. CDR3 DNA: TGTGCCAGCTCACCACCGAGGCTAGCGGGAGGGAATGAGCAGTTCTTC.

This rearrangement joins TRBV12-5 to TRBJ2-3, with 9 bases matching TRBD2. V was clipped by 7 bases and J by 3 bases; unmatched bases: 11. Germline lookup yields CDR1 LGHNT and CDR2 FRNRAP. The CDR3 runs 16 residues. The CDR3 sequence: CASDAGTSSRTDTQYF. DNA for the CDR3: TGTGCTAGTGACGCCGGGACTAGCAGCCGAACAGATACGCAGTATTTT.

This chain connects TRBV2 to TRBJ2-5, with TRBD1 matching 9 bases. Per the germline V gene, CDR1 is SNHLY and CDR2 is FYNNEI. This CDR3 comprises 16 residues. J lost 1 base, V lost 4 bases, and 7 bases had no gene match. The CDR3 DNA sequence: TGTGCCAGCAGTGGAGTTATGACAGGGGGCCAAGAGACCCAGTACTTC. Protein: CASSGVMTGGQETQYF.

The genes are TRBV19 and TRBJ2-7; TRBD2 matches at 8 bases. This CDR3 comprises 15 residues. V gave up 3 bases and J gave up 3 bases; unmatched junction bases: 7. The germline gives CDR1 LNHDA, CDR2 SQIVND (reference sequence). Written as DNA, the CDR3 is TGTGCCAGTAGTATGTGGGGTAGCGGGATCTACGAGCAGTACTTC. Translation: CASSMWGSGIYEQYF.

V gene TRBV6-6 combines with J gene TRBJ2-7, with D uncertain. The germline V gene encodes CDR1 MNHNY and CDR2 SVGAGI (reference sequence). The CDR3 has 12 amino acids. Between the trimmed V and J ends, which lost 10 bases and 3 bases, there was a span of 13 bases. The chain's CDR3 is CATSAESYEQYF. DNA of the CDR3: TGTGCCACCTCGGCGGAGAGCTACGAGCAGTACTTC.

In this sample, this clone turned up once. The chain uses TRBV7-8 and TRBJ1-1, with D tentatively TRBD1 (6 bases). Trimming left V 1 base short and J 2 bases short, with 8 bases between. Germline V gene data show CDR1 as SGHVS and CDR2 as FQNEAQ. The CDR3 has 14 amino acids. DNA for the CDR3: TGTGCCAGCAGCTTAGACAGGGTAAACACTGAAGCTTTCTTT. Its translation is CASSLDRVNTEAFF.

The V and J genes are TRBV2 and TRBJ1-2, with 8 positions matching TRBD1. The junction had 3 bases not matched to a gene; V was cut back by 10 bases and J by 2 bases. CDR3 size: 12 residues. The germline V gene has CDR1 SNHLY and CDR2 FYNNEI. DNA for the CDR3: TGTGCCACCCGACAGGGGAACTATGGCTACACCTTC. Protein product: CATRQGNYGYTF.

This sequence joins TRBV28 and TRBJ2-3; 7 bases line up with TRBD1. The CDR3 consists of 13 residues. The J segment lost 2 bases and the V segment lost 11 bases, leaving 7 bases of the junction unmatched. Germline CDR1 is MDHEN and CDR2 is SYDVKM. DNA of the CDR3: TGTGCCGTTAGGGACAGTCACACAGATACGCAGTATTTT. It translates to CAVRDSHTDTQYF.

The CDR3, as DNA: TGTGCCAGCAGCTTAGATAGGGGGTATTACGAGCAGTACTTC. Amino acids: CASSLDRGYYEQYF. The chain joins TRBV11-2 to TRBJ2-7, with D perhaps TRBD1 (6 bases). The V gene's germline CDR1 is SGHAT and CDR2 FQNNGV. The CDR3 contains 14 residues. Trimming cost V 0 bases and J 4 bases, with 10 bases left between them.

The chain couples TRBV6-5 to TRBJ1-4; possible D gene TRBD1, 5 bases. V was cut by 3 bases and J by 8 bases, with 19 bases left in between. The CDR3 is 16 residues long. Germline V gives CDR1 MNHEY, CDR2 SVGAGI. The CDR3 sequence: CASSYSNTAGREKLFF. For the CDR3, the DNA is TGTGCCAGCAGTTATTCGAATACGGCAGGGAGGGAAAAACTGTTTTTT.

This clone has just one count. The chain couples TRBV4-3 to TRBJ2-1, with TRBD2 matching over 11 bases. The V segment lost 2 bases and the J segment 7 bases; nucleotides outside the gene matches: 7. Germline values: CDR1 LGHNA, CDR2 YSLEER. The CDR3 has 16 amino acids. CDR3 coding DNA: TGCGCCAGCAGCCAAAGTAGCGGGAGGGCCGCAAATGAGCAGTTCTTC. Its translation: CASSQSSGRAANEQFF.

This clone is medium-sized (0.01 to 0.1%) in the sample. The chain couples TRBV6-1 to TRBJ2-3, with 9 nucleotides matching TRBD2. V lost 3 bases and J lost 5; bases outside the gene matches: 15. The CDR3 runs to 18 residues. Germline V CDR1 and CDR2: MNHNS, SASEGT. The CDR3 coding sequence is TGTGCCAGCAGTGACGAAGAAGGGACTAGCAGTGCAGGAGATACGCAGTATTTT. This encodes CASSDEEGTSSAGDTQYF.

The chain links TRBV5-1 to TRBJ2-5; 8 bases align to TRBD1. The length of the CDR3 is 16 residues. The V and J ends lost 4 bases and 3 bases, in that order; junction bases with no gene match: 11. Germline CDR1 SGHRS, CDR2 YFSETQ. CDR3 region: CASSAAPRGREETQYF. DNA of the CDR3: TGCGCCAGCAGCGCGGCTCCCAGGGGGCGTGAAGAGACCCAGTACTTC.

Remarks on this clone: Other DNA sequences in the sample encode the same CDR3. This chain uses TRBV19 with TRBJ1-1; unclear D gene. The V gene lost 3 bases and the J gene lost 1 base, with 12 bases spanning the gap. This CDR3 comprises 15 residues. Germline CDR1 reads LNHDA; CDR2 reads SQIVND (reference sequence). Here the CDR3 DNA reads TGTGCCAGTAGTATGGCAGGCCGATCGAACACTGAAGCTTTCTTT. It specifies CASSMAGRSNTEAFF. Complete variable domain (other parts from reference TRBV19 and TRBJ1-1): DGGITQSPKYLFRKEGQNVTLSCEQNLNHDAMYWYRQDPGQGLRLIYYSQIVNDFQKGDIAEGYSVSREKKESFPLTVTSAQKNPTAFYLCASSMAGRSNTEAFFGQGTRLTVV.

The chain couples TRBV2 to TRBJ2-1, with 7 bases matching TRBD2. This CDR3 is built from 12 residues. Germline V gives CDR1 SNHLY, CDR2 FYNNEI. With 5 bases clipped from V and 15 bases from J, the junction kept 10 bases outside the gene matches. The CDR3 reads CASSLRLARLFF. DNA of the CDR3: TGTGCCAGCAGTCTCCGACTAGCAAGACTGTTCTTC.

The chain has TRBV30 and TRBJ1-2; D call uncertain. Trimming cost V 0 bases and J 6 bases, with 11 bases left between them. Germline CDR1 GTSNPN, CDR2 SVGIG (reference sequence). The CDR3 has 13 residues. The DNA for the CDR3 is TGTGCCTGGAGTGTACGGGTATCAGATGGCTACACCTTC. This sequence encodes CAWSVRVSDGYTF.

V and J are TRBV14 and TRBJ1-6, with D maybe TRBD1 (6 bases). This CDR3 spans 16 amino acids. The ends were cut back, 5 bases at V and 8 bases at J, with 19 bases in the middle. CDR1 SGHDN and CDR2 FVKESK come from the germline V gene. The DNA for the CDR3 is TGTGCCAGCAGCTACCAAACAGGGCCCCCATATTCACCCCTCCACTTT. This gives the protein CASSYQTGPPYSPLHF.